The clone carrying this T cell receptor (beta chain) shows up as medium-sized by frequency. Its specificity is unknown. These data come from a study of human CD8 memory T cell subsets. This CDR3 is 13 amino acids long. UMI-labeled 5' RACE was used, and it produced the TCR beta libraries. TCRdb re-analyzed the 5' RACE reads; it lists each CDR3 protein once, without DNA. In all, the sample yields some 12,000 distinct CDR3 sequences. Study observations and caveats: When compared with each other, stem-like memory and precursor exhausted T cell repertoires showed minimal overlap.

Total CD8+ T cells were enriched by negative magnetic separation. RNA originated from duplicate vials containing some 140,000 sorted CD8+ T cells per subset. The chain recombines TRBV12-3 or TRBV12-4 with TRBJ2-5; TCRdb reports TRBD1, a call that lacks DNA to check it against. Sequenced input: CD8+ T cells from PBMCs. The sequence came from a human donor in good health. CDR3 sequence reads: CASSLRGGETQYF.